This T cell receptor (beta chain) was identified during a study of blood T cell repertoires in COVID-19 (dated by TCRdb to the early 2020s). At the level of the whole study: The collaborator samples originated in the United States, Italy and Spain and spanned the acute and convalescent phases of COVID-19. The prospective study material was composed of cDNA or gDNA derived from T cells, B-cell-depleted T cells, or PBMCs. HLA class I and class II types, where available, came from metadata supplied by the sample provider rather than from assay-based typing. The samples were drawn from two sources: the first 160 participants of the ongoing ImmuneRACE study, and 1,200 or so subjects contributed by 6 global collaborators. The repertoires were released in a freely available public database meant as a resource for research on the immune response to SARS-CoV-2. Nearly every sample came with metadata listing a de-identified subject ID, COVID-19 status, age in years and sex. Deeply sampled blood TCRbeta repertoires from subjects exposed to, actively infected with, or recovered from COVID-19 were included in the dataset.

TCRbeta CDR3 regions were amplified from genomic DNA using the immunoSEQ Assay, a bias-controlled multiplex PCR. Turning to the authors' computational methods: Within the assay, amplification of reference gene primers was used to estimate how many nucleated cells each sample contained. Sequence reads were collapsed and filtered to measure the absolute abundance of every unique TCRbeta CDR3 rearrangement. For each sample, productive Simpson clonality was calculated by taking the square root of Simpson's diversity index across productive rearrangements. Here the immuneACCESS table is served through TCRdb, limited to in-frame sequences with V and J called. Missing clones are a known gap in these copies; in checked studies unresolved V genes cover under half, and the rest lacks a known reason. The DNA was the basis for D and trimming; V, J and clone size are from that table. The sample table holds about 130,000 clones, of which roughly 80% were seen once. Jointly, the top ten make up 5% of the sample.

A remark on this clone: The clone's antigen remains unknown. Per-nucleotide qualities are absent, and no much larger clonotype sits a single base away.

One collaborating source in Seattle enrolled patients while the patients were actively infected and followed the patients over time throughout the course of disease. Each collaborating institution followed its own protocols to collect whole blood in K2EDTA tubes. For TCRbeta analysis, collaborator samples were shipped as frozen whole blood, as isolated PBMCs, or as DNA extracted from either sample type. The paper as a whole reports these results and caveats: The quantity of clinical and demographic metadata differed by source and by participant and was supplied without curation.

Counted from cysteine to phenylalanine, this CDR3 has 13 amino acids. Only CDR3 DNA is held: 39 bases, read in frame from base 1. V gives up 2 bases and J gives up 4 bases, and the segment between their germline ends measures 8 bases. The germline V gene supplies CDR1 ENHRY and CDR2 SYGVKD. The source material was peripheral blood. This sequence uses TRBV10-3 and TRBJ1-2, with the D gene not confidently named. This sequence was found in a woman in her seventies with COVID-19, enrolled during active disease. The DNA is TGTGCCATCAGTGAGGTGTCAGGCTATGGCTACACCTTC. Translated, this gives CAISEVSGYGYTF.